The sequence of this T cell receptor (beta chain) was determined in a study of STAT3 mutations in large granular lymphocyte leukemia. Germline CDR1 is GTSNPN and CDR2 is SVGIG (reference sequence). J was trimmed by 4 bases and V by 2 bases; bases with no gene match: 6. The CDR3 is made up of 15 amino acids. Whole-study results and caveats: Every T-cell large granular lymphocyte leukemia patient had at least one immunodominant TCR beta clonotype.

Clones were sequenced by immunoSEQ multiplex PCR, and TCRdb holds only the in-frame ones, with some missing. The sample has 10,000 to 15,000 clones; more than 90% are singletons. This clone came up once. Its antigen remains unknown. The sample consisted of peripheral blood mononuclear cells. The genes are TRBV30 and TRBJ2-3; 10 bases align to TRBD2. The source of this sequence is a man in his forties or fifties with T-cell large granular lymphocyte leukemia. Some clones in this sample may be carry-over from other donors' samples. This CDR3 is CAWSNLGLASDTQYF. CDR3 coding DNA: TGTGCCTGGAGTAATCTGGGACTAGCGTCAGATACGCAGTATTTT.